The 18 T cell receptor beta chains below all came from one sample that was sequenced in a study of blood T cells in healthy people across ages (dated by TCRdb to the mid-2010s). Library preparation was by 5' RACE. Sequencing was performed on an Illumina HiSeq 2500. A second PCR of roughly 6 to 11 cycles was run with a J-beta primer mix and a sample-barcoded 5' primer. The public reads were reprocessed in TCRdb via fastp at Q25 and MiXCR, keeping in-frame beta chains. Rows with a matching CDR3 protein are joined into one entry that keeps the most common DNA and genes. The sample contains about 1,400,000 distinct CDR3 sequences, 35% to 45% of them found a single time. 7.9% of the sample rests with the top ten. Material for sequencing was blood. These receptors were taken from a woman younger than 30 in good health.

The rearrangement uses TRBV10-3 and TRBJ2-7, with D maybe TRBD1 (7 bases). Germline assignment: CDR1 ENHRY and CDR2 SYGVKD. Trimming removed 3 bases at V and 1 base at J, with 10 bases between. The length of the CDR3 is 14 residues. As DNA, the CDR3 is TGTGCCATCAGTGACAGGGGGGCATCCTACGAGCAGTACTTC. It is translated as CAISDRGASYEQYF.

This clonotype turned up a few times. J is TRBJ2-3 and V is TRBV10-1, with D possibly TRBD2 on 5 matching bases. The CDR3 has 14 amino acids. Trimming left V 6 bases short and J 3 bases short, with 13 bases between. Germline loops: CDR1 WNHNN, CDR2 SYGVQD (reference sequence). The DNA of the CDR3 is TGCGCCAGCAGACCGGACTCCATTACAGATACGCAGTATTTT. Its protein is CASRPDSITDTQYF.

The CDR3 DNA reads TGTGCCAGCAGCACACCGAGAACTAGCGGGAGACACAATGAGCAGTTCTTC. Translating it yields CASSTPRTSGRHNEQFF. The chain joins TRBV3-1 to TRBJ2-1; 11 bases are shared with TRBD2. Trimming took 5 bases from V and 5 from J; bases not matched to a gene: 11. Germline CDR1 LGHDT, CDR2 YNNKEL (reference sequence). CDR3 size: 17 residues.

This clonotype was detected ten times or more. For the CDR3, the DNA is TGCAGCATCAGGACCTCCTACGAGCAGTACTTC. Protein product: CSIRTSYEQYF. This chain links TRBV29-1 with TRBJ2-7; D is undetermined. V was pared by 8 bases and J by 0 bases, with 8 bases between. Per the germline V gene, CDR1 is SQVTM and CDR2 is ANQGSEA. This CDR3 comprises 11 residues.

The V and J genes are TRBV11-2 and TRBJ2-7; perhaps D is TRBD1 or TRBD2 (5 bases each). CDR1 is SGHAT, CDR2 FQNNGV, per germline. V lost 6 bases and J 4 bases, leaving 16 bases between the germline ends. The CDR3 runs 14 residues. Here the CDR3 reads CASRTPGPGYEQYF. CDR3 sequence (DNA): TGTGCCAGCAGAACACCGGGACCAGGATACGAGCAGTACTTC. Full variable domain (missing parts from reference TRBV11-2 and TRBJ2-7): EAGVAQSPRYKIIEKRQSVAFWCNPISGHATLYWYQQILGQGPKLLIQFQNNGVVDDSQLPKDRFSAERLKGVDSTLKIQPAKLEDSAVYLCASRTPGPGYEQYFGPGTRLTVT.

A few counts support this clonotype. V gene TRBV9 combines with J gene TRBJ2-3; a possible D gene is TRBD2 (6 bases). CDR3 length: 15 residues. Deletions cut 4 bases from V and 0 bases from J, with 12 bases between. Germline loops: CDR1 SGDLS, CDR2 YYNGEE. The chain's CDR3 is CASSPSSASTDTQYF. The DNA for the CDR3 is TGTGCCAGCAGCCCCTCTAGCGCTAGCACAGATACGCAGTATTTT.

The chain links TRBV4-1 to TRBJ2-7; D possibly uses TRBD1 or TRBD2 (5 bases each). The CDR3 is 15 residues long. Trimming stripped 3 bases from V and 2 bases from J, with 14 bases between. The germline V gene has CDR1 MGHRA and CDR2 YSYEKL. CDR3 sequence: CASSHVPGRPYEQYF. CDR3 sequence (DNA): TGCGCCAGCAGCCATGTTCCGGGACGGCCCTACGAGCAGTACTTC.

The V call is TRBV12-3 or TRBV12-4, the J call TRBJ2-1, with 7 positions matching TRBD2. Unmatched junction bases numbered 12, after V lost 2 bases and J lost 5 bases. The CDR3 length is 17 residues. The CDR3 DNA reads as TGTGCCAGCAGTTTAACTTGGCGGGGAGGGTGGGACAATGAGCAGTTCTTC. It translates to CASSLTWRGGWDNEQFF.

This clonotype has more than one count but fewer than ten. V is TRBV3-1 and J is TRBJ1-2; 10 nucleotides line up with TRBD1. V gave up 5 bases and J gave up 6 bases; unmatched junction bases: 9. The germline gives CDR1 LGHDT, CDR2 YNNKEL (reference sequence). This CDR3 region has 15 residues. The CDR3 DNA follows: TGTGCCAGCAGCAACGGACAGGGGGAGAGAGATGGCTACACCTTC. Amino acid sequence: CASSNGQGERDGYTF. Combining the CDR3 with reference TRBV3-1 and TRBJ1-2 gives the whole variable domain DTAVSQTPKYLVTQMGNDKSIKCEQNLGHDTMYWYKQDSKKFLKIMFSYNNKELIINETVPNRFSPKSPDKAHLNLHINSLELGDSAVYFCASSNGQGERDGYTFGSGTRLTVV.

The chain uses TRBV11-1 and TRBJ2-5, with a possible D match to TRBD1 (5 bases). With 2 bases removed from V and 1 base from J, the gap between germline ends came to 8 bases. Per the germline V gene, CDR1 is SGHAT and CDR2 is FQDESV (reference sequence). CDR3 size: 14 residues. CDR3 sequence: CASSLNGAQETQYF. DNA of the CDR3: TGTGCCAGCAGCTTAAATGGGGCCCAAGAGACCCAGTACTTC.

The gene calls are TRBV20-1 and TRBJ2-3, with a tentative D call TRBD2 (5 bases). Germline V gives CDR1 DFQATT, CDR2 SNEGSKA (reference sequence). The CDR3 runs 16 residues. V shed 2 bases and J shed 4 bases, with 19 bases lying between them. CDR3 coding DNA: TGCAGTGCTAGAAATACCGGGCCGGCGGGCCCAGATACGCAGTATTTT. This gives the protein CSARNTGPAGPDTQYF.

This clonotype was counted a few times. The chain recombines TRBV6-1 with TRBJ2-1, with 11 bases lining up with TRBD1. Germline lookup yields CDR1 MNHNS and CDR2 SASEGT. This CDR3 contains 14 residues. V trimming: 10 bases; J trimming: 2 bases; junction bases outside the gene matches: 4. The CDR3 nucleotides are TGTGCCACCTGGGACAGGGGGACCTACAATGAGCAGTTCTTC. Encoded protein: CATWDRGTYNEQFF.

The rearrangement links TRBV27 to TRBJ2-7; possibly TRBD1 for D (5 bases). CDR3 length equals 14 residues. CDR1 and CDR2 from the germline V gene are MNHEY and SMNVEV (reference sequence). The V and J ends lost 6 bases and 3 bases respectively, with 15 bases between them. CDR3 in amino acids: CASRRQLGVYEQYF. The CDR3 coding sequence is TGTGCCAGCAGGAGGCAGCTAGGGGTCTACGAGCAGTACTTC.

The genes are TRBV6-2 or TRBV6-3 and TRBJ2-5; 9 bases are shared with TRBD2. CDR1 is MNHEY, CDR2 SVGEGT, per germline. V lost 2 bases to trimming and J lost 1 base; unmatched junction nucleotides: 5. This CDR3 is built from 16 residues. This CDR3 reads CASSYRSGGLQETQYF. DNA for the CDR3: TGTGCCAGCAGTTACCGTAGCGGGGGCCTCCAAGAGACCCAGTACTTC.

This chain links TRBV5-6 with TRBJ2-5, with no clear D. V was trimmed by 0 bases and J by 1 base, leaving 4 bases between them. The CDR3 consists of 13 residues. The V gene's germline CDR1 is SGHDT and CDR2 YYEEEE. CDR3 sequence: CASSLDAQETQYF. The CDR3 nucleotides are TGTGCCAGCAGCTTGGATGCCCAAGAGACCCAGTACTTC.

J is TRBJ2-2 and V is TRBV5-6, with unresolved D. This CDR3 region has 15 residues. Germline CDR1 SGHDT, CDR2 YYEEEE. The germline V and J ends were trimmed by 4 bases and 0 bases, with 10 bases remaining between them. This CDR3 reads CASSNQGSNTGELFF. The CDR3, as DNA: TGTGCCAGCAGCAACCAAGGTTCGAACACCGGGGAGCTGTTTTTT.

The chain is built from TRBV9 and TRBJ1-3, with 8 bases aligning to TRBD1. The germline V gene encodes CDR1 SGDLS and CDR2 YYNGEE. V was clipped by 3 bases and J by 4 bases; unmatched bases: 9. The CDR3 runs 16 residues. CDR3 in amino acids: CASSAPEQGGGNTIYF. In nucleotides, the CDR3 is TGTGCCAGCAGCGCCCCAGAACAGGGGGGCGGAAACACCATATATTTT.

DNA for the CDR3: TGCAGTGCGCAAAGACAGGGACTAGCGGCAGATACGCAGTATTTT. This translates into CSAQRQGLAADTQYF. V is TRBV20-1 and J is TRBJ2-3; 11 positions match TRBD2. V lost 6 bases and J lost 4; bases outside the gene matches: 9. The CDR3 sequence is 15 residues long. Per germline, CDR1 DFQATT and CDR2 SNEGSKA (reference sequence).